This T cell receptor beta chain originates from a study of blood T cell repertoires in COVID-19. Background on the study: The United States, Italy and Spain provided the acute and convalescent COVID-19 samples.

Generated by immunoSEQ multiplex PCR, the TCRdb table keeps only in-frame clones and is missing some. Of some 150,000 clones listed, around four fifths are singletons. Participants were aged about 18 to 95 years, lived in 24 US areas, and enrolled virtually. This CDR3 contains 16 residues. The germline gives CDR1 LNHNV, CDR2 YYDKDF (reference sequence). J lost 5 bases, V lost 0 bases, and 8 bases had no gene match. This chain connects TRBV15 to TRBJ2-5; 8 bases agree with TRBD2. This sequence was found in a woman in her forties or fifties in a cohort exposed to, infected with or recovered from COVID-19 (not recorded which). The sample was PBMCs or T cells enriched from blood (not recorded which). CDR3 amino acids: CATSRDLGTSKETQYF. For the CDR3, the DNA is TGTGCCACCAGCAGAGATCTTGGGACTAGTAAGGAGACCCAGTACTTC. Together with reference TRBV15 and TRBJ2-5, the CDR3 gives the full variable domain: DAMVIQNPRYQVTQFGKPVTLSCSQTLNHNVMYWYQQKSSQAPKLLFHYYDKDFNNEADTPDNFQSRRPNTSFCFLDIRSPGLGDTAMYLCATSRDLGTSKETQYFGPGTRLLVL.